The T cell receptor beta chain under discussion was sequenced for a study of response to subunit inactivated influenza vaccine. General study results and limits: A suggestion made by the authors is that each seasonal influenza vaccination recruits few new T cells.

From germline, CDR1 is LNHDA and CDR2 SQIVND (reference sequence). The CDR3 spans 18 residues. V trimming: 4 bases; J trimming: 5 bases; junction bases outside the gene matches: 14. A few counts support this clonotype. What it binds is not known. TCRdb processed the RT-PCR reads anew with MiXCR; each CDR3 protein has one entry. Here the sample spans 650,000 to 800,000 distinct CDR3 sequences, around 14% being singletons. The sequencing here drew on PBMCs from blood, taken about 14 days before vaccination. The chain links TRBV19 to TRBJ1-5, with TRBD1 matching over 10 bases. The origin of this receptor is a man aged 50 to 59 who received an inactivated influenza vaccine. The CDR3 spells CASSTRSTGTGEDQPQHF. CDR3 sequence (DNA): TGTGCCAGTAGTACAAGATCAACCGGGACAGGGGAGGATCAGCCCCAGCATTTT.